These 20 T cell receptor beta chains share one sample of origin, sequenced in a study of T-cell reconstitution after alpha-beta-depleted transplantation in children. Construction of the TCRbeta library involved unique molecular identifiers. TCRdb re-called the PCR reads with MiXCR, one entry per CDR3 protein. The data show 450,000 to 500,000 distinct CDR3 sequences, with around 12% seen just once and about 6% held by the top ten. The sample here was PBMCs from the stem cell graft donor, taken from the stem cell graft. The receptors come from a human donor who donated a stem cell graft to a child with combined immunodeficiency.

V gene TRBV3-1 combines with J gene TRBJ2-3; D is unclear. The CDR3 extends over 14 amino acids. V lost 3 bases, J lost 5 bases, and 12 bases lay in between. Germline values: CDR1 LGHDT, CDR2 YNNKEL (reference sequence). The CDR3 nucleotides read TGTGCCAGCAGCCACACCCCCGTTTTAGATACGCAGTATTTT. Translated: CASSHTPVLDTQYF.

The sample holds many counts of this clonotype. V is TRBV10-3 and J is TRBJ1-5, with D perhaps TRBD1 (5 bases). With 0 bases removed from V and 3 bases from J, the gap between germline ends came to 12 bases. CDR1 and CDR2 from the germline V gene are ENHRY and SYGVKD. The length of the CDR3 is 16 residues. The CDR3 is CAISESMGHSNQPQHF. CDR3 coding DNA: TGTGCCATCAGTGAGTCGATGGGGCACTCCAATCAGCCCCAGCATTTT.

This clonotype was found many times. The chain joins TRBV6-6 to TRBJ1-2, with unresolved D. This CDR3 is built from 13 residues. Trimming pared 5 bases from V and 4 bases from J, leaving 11 bases between. Germline V CDR1 and CDR2: MNHNY, SVGAGI (reference sequence). This CDR3 is CASSPSAPYGYTF. CDR3 nucleotides: TGTGCCAGCAGTCCATCCGCACCCTATGGCTACACCTTC.

This clonotype was observed at least ten times. The gene calls are TRBV7-2 and TRBJ2-7, with 7 bases that match TRBD1. This CDR3 is 15 amino acids long. Germline V CDR1 and CDR2: SGHTA, FQGNSA. J was trimmed by 2 bases and V by 1 base; bases with no gene match: 5. The CDR3 DNA reads TGTGCCAGCAGCTTAGGACAGGGCCCCACCTACGAGCAGTACTTC. Translation gives CASSLGQGPTYEQYF.

A few counts support this clonotype. The CDR3 coding sequence is TGTGCCACCAGTGAAAATTGGAATCAGCCCCAGCATTTT. Protein: CATSENWNQPQHF. J is TRBJ1-5 and V is TRBV24-1; D gene uncertain. Trimming shortened V by 4 bases and J by 4 bases, and 7 bases separated the two germline ends. This CDR3 comprises 13 residues. The germline V gene has CDR1 KGHDR and CDR2 SFDVKD.

Only a few counts were recorded for this clonotype. The chain has TRBV29-1 and TRBJ2-2; D remains unclear. The V gene's germline CDR1 is SQVTM and CDR2 ANQGSEA. Deletions cut 7 bases from V and 7 bases from J, with 10 bases between. The CDR3 consists of 11 residues. The CDR3 nucleotides are TGCAGCGCGAACTGGGTCGGGGAGCTGTTTTTT. It yields the protein CSANWVGELFF.

In its sample, this clonotype was seen a few times. The rearrangement links TRBV9 to TRBJ1-5; D remains ambiguous. CDR3 length: 14 residues. Deletions cut 0 bases from V and 3 bases from J, with 7 bases between. Per germline, CDR1 SGDLS and CDR2 YYNGEE. The CDR3 region is CASSVGGDNQPQHF. Here the CDR3 DNA reads TGTGCCAGCAGCGTAGGCGGCGACAATCAGCCCCAGCATTTT.

The chain is built from TRBV30 and TRBJ1-3, with a tentative D call TRBD1 (5 bases). Per the germline V gene, CDR1 is GTSNPN and CDR2 is SVGIG (reference sequence). V was clipped by 5 bases and J by 5 bases, with 7 bases between them. The CDR3 runs to 11 residues. This CDR3 reads CAWGTRNTIYF. For the CDR3, the DNA is TGTGCCTGGGGGACGAGAAACACCATATATTTT.

The genes are TRBV15 and TRBJ2-7; perhaps TRBD1 as D (5 bases). The V and J ends lost 1 base and 5 bases respectively, with 12 bases between them. Germline V lookup: CDR1 LNHNV, CDR2 YYDKDF (reference sequence). This CDR3 is built from 14 residues. The CDR3 nucleotides are TGTGCCACCAGCAGAGTTCCCAGGGCCCACGAGCAGTACTTC. This gives the protein CATSRVPRAHEQYF. Combining the CDR3 with reference TRBV15 and TRBJ2-7 gives the whole variable domain DAMVIQNPRYQVTQFGKPVTLSCSQTLNHNVMYWYQQKSSQAPKLLFHYYDKDFNNEADTPDNFQSRRPNTSFCFLDIRSPGLGDTAMYLCATSRVPRAHEQYFGPGTRLTVT.

This clonotype was detected a few times. J is TRBJ1-6 and V is TRBV3-1; 12 nucleotides agree with TRBD1. V shed 4 bases and J 8 bases; nucleotides not matched to a gene: 3. The CDR3 loop spans 15 amino acids. Germline CDR1 reads LGHDT; CDR2 reads YNNKEL (reference sequence). CDR3 region: CASSLRDRGHSPLHF. The CDR3 nucleotides are TGTGCCAGCAGCCTCCGGGACAGGGGGCATTCACCCCTCCACTTT.

The sample holds many counts of this clonotype. This sequence joins TRBV12-3 or TRBV12-4 and TRBJ2-3, with 10 bases fitting TRBD1. This CDR3 is 14 amino acids long. J lost 4 bases, V lost 5 bases, and 3 bases had no gene match. CDR3 sequence: CASSGTGAADTQYF. The CDR3 DNA reads as TGTGCCAGCAGTGGGACAGGGGCGGCAGATACGCAGTATTTT.

This clonotype was detected only a few times. This rearrangement joins TRBV4-3 to TRBJ1-2; no clear D gene. V lost 0 bases, J lost 4 bases, and 12 bases lay in between. The CDR3 covers 15 residues. Germline CDR1 reads LGHNA; CDR2 reads YSLEER. CDR3 nucleotide sequence: TGCGCCAGCAGCCAAGATGGGCAGTATCTCTATGGCTACACCTTC. Residues: CASSQDGQYLYGYTF.

The sample holds many counts of this clonotype. The genes are TRBV7-2 and TRBJ2-4, with D possibly being TRBD1 or TRBD2 (5 bases each). The CDR3 is 16 residues long. Germline assignment: CDR1 SGHTA and CDR2 FQGNSA. Trimming stripped 3 bases from V and 0 bases from J, with 12 bases between. The CDR3 DNA sequence: TGTGCCAGCAGCTTGGGGGTTCTTTTAGCCAAAAACATTCAGTACTTC. Amino acid sequence: CASSLGVLLAKNIQYF.

V and J are TRBV5-1 and TRBJ2-5; no reliable D call. Looked up from germline, CDR1 is SGHRS and CDR2 is YFSETQ. This CDR3 spans 16 amino acids. The V end lost 3 bases, the J end lost 1 base, and 16 bases lay between the germline ends. CDR3 sequence (DNA): TGCGCCAGCAGCTCCCGGGCCACACTCTCCCAAGAGACCCAGTACTTC. The encoded protein is CASSSRATLSQETQYF.

This clonotype was counted many times. The CDR3: CASSVRDGPYEQYF. CDR3 DNA sequence: TGTGCCAGCAGTGTCCGGGACGGACCCTACGAGCAGTACTTC. This sequence joins TRBV6-1 and TRBJ2-7; TRBD1 or TRBD2 may be the D gene (5 bases each). Deletions cut 4 bases from V and 2 bases from J, with 12 bases between. The CDR3 is 14 residues long. The germline V gene has CDR1 MNHNS and CDR2 SASEGT.

The chain has TRBV24-1 and TRBJ2-5; TRBD1 matches 7 bases. In germline, CDR1 is KGHDR, CDR2 SFDVKD. CDR3 size: 16 residues. Trimming cost V 4 bases and J 1 base; bases outside gene matches: 8. Written as DNA, the CDR3 is TGTGCCACCAGTGACCCGCTGGGACAGAGCCAAGAGACCCAGTACTTC. This gives the protein CATSDPLGQSQETQYF.

This clonotype was detected only a few times. CDR3 DNA sequence: TGTGCCAGCAGCCTCAGGGGAAAATATCAGCCCCAGCATTTT. Translated: CASSLRGKYQPQHF. The chain joins TRBV6-1 to TRBJ1-5; TRBD1 might be the D (6 bases). CDR3 size: 14 residues. Trimming took off 6 bases at V and 5 bases at J, with 14 bases between the two ends. From germline, CDR1 is MNHNS and CDR2 SASEGT.

The chain employs TRBV6-4 and TRBJ2-1, with D tentatively TRBD1 (7 bases). Germline-derived CDR1 and CDR2 are MRHNA and SNTAGT. The CDR3 loop spans 15 amino acids. V was shortened by 6 bases and J by 3 bases, with 15 bases between the two germline ends. The CDR3 here is CASSRGQGDYNEQFF. CDR3 nucleotide sequence: TGTGCCAGCAGCCGGGGGCAGGGGGACTACAATGAGCAGTTCTTC.

This clonotype appeared many times. The gene calls are TRBV12-3 or TRBV12-4 and TRBJ1-5; possibly TRBD1 for D (6 bases). V shed 4 bases and J shed 6 bases, with 16 bases lying between them. CDR3 length equals 15 residues. CDR3 protein: CASSSGWGAGQPQHF. The CDR3 coding sequence is TGTGCCAGCAGTTCGGGTTGGGGGGCCGGTCAGCCCCAGCATTTT.

V is TRBV7-3 and J is TRBJ2-1; 13 nucleotides match TRBD2. V shed 4 bases, J shed 6 bases, and the junction held 12 bases outside the gene matches. Germline-derived CDR1 and CDR2 are SGHTA and FQGTGA. CDR3 length: 18 amino acids. CDR3 sequence (DNA): TGTGCCAGCAGCTCCCGGACTAGCGGGGGTTATTTAAGCAATGAGCAGTTCTTC. This sequence encodes CASSSRTSGGYLSNEQFF.